One sample yielded the 6 T cell receptor beta chains listed below, sequenced in a study of cytomegalovirus exposure and HLA in healthy donors. The PCR used 60 Vbeta and 13 Jbeta primers. Sequencing was performed with immunoSEQ multiplex PCR; in TCRdb, only in-frame clones are kept and a portion is missing. The sample carries 150,000 to 200,000 clones, 60% to 85% recorded once. Sequencing was performed on PBMCs. The receptors originated from a man in his late teens or twenties in good health and CMV-seronegative.

This clone was picked up a small number of times. The rearrangement uses TRBV6-4 and TRBJ2-7, with TRBD2 identical over 9 bases. This CDR3 spans 14 amino acids. Unmatched junction bases numbered 8, after V lost 10 bases and J lost 1 base. Germline CDR1 and CDR2: MRHNA and SNTAGT. The CDR3 reads CANSRGGHSYEQYF. In DNA, the CDR3 is TGTGCCAATTCGCGGGGGGGTCATTCCTACGAGCAGTACTTC.

The rearrangement links TRBV25-1 to TRBJ2-7, with a weak D call TRBD1 (6 bases). The CDR3 contains 11 residues. V gave up 7 bases and J gave up 12 bases, with 16 bases separating them. CDR1 MGHDK and CDR2 SYGVNS come from the germline V gene. The CDR3 DNA sequence: TGTGCCAGCATAACAGGGTGGAGTTGGTACTTC. Protein sequence: CASITGWSWYF.

The chain has TRBV9 and TRBJ2-7; D ambiguous. Germline values: CDR1 SGDLS, CDR2 YYNGEE. V was pared by 0 bases and J by 6 bases, with 10 bases between. CDR3 length: 13 residues. CDR3 protein: CASSVARSAEQYF. DNA for the CDR3: TGTGCCAGCAGCGTAGCCAGGTCCGCCGAGCAGTACTTC.

The rearrangement uses TRBV5-4 and TRBJ2-2; D is possibly TRBD2 (6 bases). This CDR3 comprises 16 residues. V lost 3 bases, J lost 5 bases, and 17 bases lay in between. The V gene's germline CDR1 is SGHNT and CDR2 YYREEE (reference sequence). The DNA of the CDR3 is TGTGCCAGCAGCTGGGTGGAGGGGTCGGGGACCGGGGAGCTGTTTTTT. Its translation: CASSWVEGSGTGELFF.

This chain links TRBV9 with TRBJ2-1; no clear D. This CDR3 has 14 amino acids. CDR1 is SGDLS and CDR2 is YYNGEE in the germline V gene. V lost 0 bases and J lost 3, with 7 bases in between. For the CDR3, the DNA is TGTGCCAGCAGCGTAGCTACGGGCTACAATGAGCAGTTCTTC. Translated, it gives CASSVATGYNEQFF.

The chain joins TRBV6-5 to TRBJ1-2; D remains unclear. V was pared by 5 bases and J by 0 bases, with 13 bases between. CDR1 and CDR2 (germline): MNHEY, SVGAGI. CDR3 length: 15 residues. The CDR3 is CASSLTLLANYGYTF. CDR3 coding DNA: TGTGCCAGCAGTCTCACGCTCTTAGCTAACTATGGCTACACCTTC.